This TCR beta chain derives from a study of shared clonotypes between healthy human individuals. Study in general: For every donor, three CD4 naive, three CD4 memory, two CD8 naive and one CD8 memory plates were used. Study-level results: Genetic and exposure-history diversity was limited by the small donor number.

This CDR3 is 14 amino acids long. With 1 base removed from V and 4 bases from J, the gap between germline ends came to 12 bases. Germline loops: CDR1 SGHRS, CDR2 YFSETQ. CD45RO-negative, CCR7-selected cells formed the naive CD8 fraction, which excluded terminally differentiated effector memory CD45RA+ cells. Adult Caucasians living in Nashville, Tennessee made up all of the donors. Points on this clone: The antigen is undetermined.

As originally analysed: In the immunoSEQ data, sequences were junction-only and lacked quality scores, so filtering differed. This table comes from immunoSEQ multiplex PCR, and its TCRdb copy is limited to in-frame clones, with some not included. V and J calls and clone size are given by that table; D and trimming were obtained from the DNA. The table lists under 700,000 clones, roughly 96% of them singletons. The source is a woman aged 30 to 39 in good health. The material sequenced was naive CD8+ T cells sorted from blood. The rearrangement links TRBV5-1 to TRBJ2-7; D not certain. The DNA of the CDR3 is TGCGCCAGCAGCTTGAAGGGTTTGACGTACGAGCAGTACTTC. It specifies CASSLKGLTYEQYF.